The 16 T cell receptor beta chains in this list originate from one sample, sequenced in a study of T cell repertoires in cytomegalovirus infection. TCRdb used MiXCR to reprocess the reads, holding one entry per CDR3 protein. The sample has approximately 630,000 distinct CDR3 sequences, roughly 24% seen once; the top ten hold 7.5% to 9%. Source material: CD8+ T cells from PBMCs. These receptors all stem from a human donor in good health (CMV status not recorded). Some clones in this sample may be carry-over from other donors' samples.

This rearrangement joins TRBV7-9 to TRBJ2-6, with a tentative D call TRBD1 (5 bases). CDR1 SEHNR and CDR2 FQNEAQ come from the germline V gene (reference sequence). Trimming took 1 base from V and 0 from J, leaving 13 bases between them. The CDR3 has 18 amino acids. As DNA, the CDR3 is TGTGCCAGCAGCTTAGGTCCCGGACACGACTCTGGGGCCAACGTCCTGACTTTC. It specifies CASSLGPGHDSGANVLTF. Variable domain in full (rest from reference TRBV7-9 and TRBJ2-6): DTGVSQNPRHKITKRGQNVTFRCDPISEHNRLYWYRQTLGQGPEFLTYFQNEAQLEKSRLLSDRFSAERPKGSFSTLEIQRTEQGDSAMYLCASSLGPGHDSGANVLTFGAGSRLTVL.

V usage is TRBV20-1 and J usage is TRBJ2-1; D not certain. The germline CDR1 and CDR2 sequences are DFQATT and SNEGSKA (reference sequence). This CDR3 is built from 14 residues. Trimming took 0 bases from V and 6 from J, leaving 12 bases between them. The CDR3 sequence is CSARDLPVGNEQFF. The CDR3 DNA reads as TGCAGTGCTAGAGACCTCCCTGTAGGCAATGAGCAGTTCTTC.

This clonotype was seen ten or more times. This chain uses TRBV7-9 with TRBJ1-4; tentative D call: TRBD1 (6 bases). V was shortened by 7 bases and J by 13 bases, with 16 bases between the two germline ends. Germline lookup yields CDR1 SEHNR and CDR2 FQNEAQ (reference sequence). The CDR3 is made up of 12 amino acids. The chain's CDR3 is CASTNSGEGLFF. The CDR3 coding sequence is TGTGCCAGCACCAATTCAGGGGAAGGACTGTTTTTT.

J is TRBJ2-4 and V is TRBV7-6, with 10 bases lining up with TRBD1. The junction had 10 bases not matched to a gene; V was cut back by 5 bases and J by 3 bases. Germline lookup yields CDR1 SGHVS and CDR2 FNYEAQ. The CDR3 loop spans 17 amino acids. This chain's CDR3 is CASSGPGQGLDKNIQYF. CDR3 DNA sequence: TGTGCCAGCAGCGGTCCGGGACAGGGGCTAGACAAAAACATTCAGTACTTC.

This clonotype was counted once. This chain uses TRBV20-1 with TRBJ2-5; D unresolved. The CDR3 runs 11 residues. Trimming pared 3 bases from V and 2 bases from J, leaving 4 bases between. The germline V gene has CDR1 DFQATT and CDR2 SNEGSKA (reference sequence). DNA of the CDR3: TGCAGTGCTAGGGAGCAAGAGACCCAGTACTTC. Encoded protein: CSAREQETQYF.

In this sample, this clonotype turned up a few times. The CDR3 sequence: CASNIAGGSYNEQFF. The DNA for the CDR3 is TGTGCCAGCAATATAGCGGGGGGGTCCTACAATGAGCAGTTCTTC. The rearrangement joins TRBV28 to TRBJ2-1; 11 bases match TRBD2. The germline V gene has CDR1 MDHEN and CDR2 SYDVKM. V was clipped by 7 bases and J by 1 base; unmatched bases: 3. This CDR3 comprises 15 residues.

This clonotype was counted only a few times. The J gene is TRBJ2-3, the V gene TRBV12-3 or TRBV12-4; no reliable D call. V shed 6 bases and J shed 0 bases, with 7 bases lying between them. The CDR3 has 13 residues. The CDR3 DNA is TGTGCCAGCAGCCCCGTGAGCACAGATACGCAGTATTTT. Protein sequence: CASSPVSTDTQYF.

There are many counts of this clonotype. V is TRBV7-9 and J is TRBJ2-1; D could derive from TRBD1 or TRBD2 (5 bases each). CDR1 and CDR2 (germline): SEHNR, FQNEAQ (reference sequence). Trimming stripped 5 bases from V and 2 bases from J, with 13 bases between. This CDR3 contains 15 residues. CDR3 region: CASSGGQGPYNEQFF. Here the CDR3 DNA reads TGTGCCAGCAGCGGCGGGCAGGGACCCTACAATGAGCAGTTCTTC.

V is TRBV29-1 and J is TRBJ2-7; TRBD1 matches at 7 bases. Per germline, CDR1 SQVTM and CDR2 ANQGSEA. Germline trimming cut 6 bases from V and 3 bases from J; bases unmatched to any gene: 8. This CDR3 contains 13 residues. Here the CDR3 DNA reads TGCAGCGTCGGCCCTGGGACAGACTACGAGCAGTACTTC. The encoded protein is CSVGPGTDYEQYF.

This clonotype was detected a few times. V and J are TRBV7-2 and TRBJ2-5; D uncertain. The CDR3 sequence is 11 residues long. Germline CDR1 SGHTA, CDR2 FQGNSA. Trimming took off 5 bases at V and 4 bases at J, with 5 bases between the two ends. As DNA, the CDR3 is TGTGCCAGCAGCGCCTTAGAGACCCAGTACTTC. It is translated as CASSALETQYF.

The V gene is TRBV2, the J gene TRBJ2-5; no reliable D call. The V gene lost 7 bases and the J gene lost 2 bases, with 8 bases spanning the gap. The CDR3 runs to 12 residues. The V gene's germline CDR1 is SNHLY and CDR2 FYNNEI. The CDR3 reads CASKQLQETQYF. The CDR3 DNA sequence: TGTGCCAGCAAACAGCTGCAAGAGACCCAGTACTTC.

At least ten counts were recorded for this clonotype. V gene TRBV7-6 combines with J gene TRBJ1-1; no reliable D call. CDR3 length equals 14 residues. Germline-derived CDR1 and CDR2 are SGHVS and FNYEAQ. Trimming pared 5 bases from V and 2 bases from J, leaving 12 bases between. CDR3 sequence: CASSLTYGNTEAFF. CDR3 nucleotides: TGTGCCAGCAGCCTAACCTACGGAAACACTGAAGCTTTCTTT.

This clonotype appeared many times. The V and J genes are TRBV7-8 and TRBJ2-1; 8 bases map to TRBD2. Unmatched junction bases numbered 8, after V lost 5 bases and J lost 2 bases. Looked up from germline, CDR1 is SGHVS and CDR2 is FQNEAQ. This CDR3 is 16 amino acids long. CDR3 residues: CASSRLAGGTYNEQFF. CDR3 coding DNA: TGTGCCAGCAGCCGCCTGGCGGGGGGAACCTACAATGAGCAGTTCTTC.

On this clonotype: At one boundary the junction diverges from the germline segment, which might be a read error. This sequence joins TRBV7-7 and TRBJ2-1; a weak D match, TRBD2 (5 bases). CDR1 and CDR2 (germline): SSHAT, FNYEAQ (reference sequence). The CDR3 sequence is 15 residues long. CDR3 coding DNA: TGTGCTAGCAGCTTAGCGCGGAGTACCAGGAATGAGCAGTTCTTC. Protein sequence: CASSLARSTRNEQFF.

This clonotype was seen only a few times. The CDR3 is CSARERYEQYV. The DNA for the CDR3 is TGCAGTGCTAGAGAACGTTACGAGCAGTACGTC. V and J are TRBV20-1 and TRBJ2-7; no definite D call. Germline lookup yields CDR1 DFQATT and CDR2 SNEGSKA (reference sequence). Trimming took off 0 bases at V and 4 bases at J, with 4 bases between the two ends. This CDR3 comprises 11 residues.

The V and J genes are TRBV20-1 and TRBJ2-1, with 10 nucleotides matching TRBD2. The CDR3 loop spans 18 amino acids. From germline, CDR1 is DFQATT and CDR2 SNEGSKA (reference sequence). The J segment lost 0 bases and the V segment lost 6 bases, leaving 14 bases of the junction unmatched. In nucleotides, the CDR3 is TGCAGTGCCCGCGGGGGCCTAGCGGGGGAAAACTCCTACAATGAGCAGTTCTTC. Protein: CSARGGLAGENSYNEQFF.